The T cell receptor beta chain under discussion was sequenced for a study of cytomegalovirus exposure and HLA in healthy donors. Broader study findings: Researchers reported in a later analysis that a missense DCLRE1C variant was tied to TCR beta V- and J-gene trimming. It is likely that the observed cluster of highly shared sequence variants was a sequencing artifact. Researchers counted over 150 TCR beta chains as cytomegalovirus-associated.

It was with 60 Vbeta and 13 Jbeta primers that the PCR ran. Here immunoSEQ multiplex PCR was the method, and the copy in TCRdb shows in-frame clones only, minus some. The top ten clones hold under 15% of a sample with roughly 150,000 clones, nearly 80% of them seen once. About this clone itself: The antigen remains unidentified. No DNA is shown, since the ends of the CDR3 on it are uncertain; the CDR3 is the one TCRdb lists.

From germline, CDR1 is MDHEN and CDR2 SYDVKM. With termini counted, the CDR3 has 12 amino acids. The rearrangement links TRBV28 to TRBJ2-5; the D call in the table, TRBD2, was not verified against the DNA. Specimen: PBMCs. This sequence was found in a woman aged 40 to 50 in good health and CMV-seronegative. The CDR3 here is CASSSSRETQYF.